This TCR beta chain was captured in a study of tissue T cells after allogeneic stem cell transplantation. TCRbeta CDR3 was sequenced at survey depth with template counts. Libraries were prepared by immunoSEQ multiplex PCR; TCRdb keeps only in-frame clonotypes and omits some of them. The repertoire holds around 5,000 clones, with over 40% as singletons. With respect to this clone: Its cognate antigen is unknown. Gene names and germline refer to mouse. The sequenced fragment ends 1 residue before the CDR3 boundary, so the rest is inferred from the germline J gene.

Specified time point: mouse harvest day 7 after allogeneic transplant. Mouse grafts combined 10^7 T-cell-depleted bone marrow cells with 10^6 splenic CD5+ T cells. The CDR3 extends over 15 amino acids. J lost 2 bases, V lost 2 bases, and 0 bases had no gene match. Germline CDR1 reads KGHPV; CDR2 reads FQNQEV (reference sequence). The study's findings and limits: TCR repertoires tracked anatomic similarity, regardless of disease or transplant status.

The chain recombines TRBV26 with TRBJ2-5; 11 bases map to TRBD1. This clonotype was sampled from a female BALB/c mouse given C57BL/6 T cells with graft-versus-host disease after an allogeneic hematopoietic cell transplant. Sequenced: skin. This CDR3 reads CASSLGTGGQDTQYF. Incomplete CDR3 DNA: TGTGCCAGCAGTCTGGGGACAGGGGGCCAAGACACCCAGTAC.